This T cell receptor beta chain is drawn from a study of T cells in women clearing cervical HPV infection. At the level of the study: Controls gave blood once infection was undetectable; cases at lesion identification. Broader study findings: Richness differences could reflect unmeasured T-cell content per sample.

Judged by frequency, this clone is medium-sized. The antigen is unknown. The CDR3 is cut off 3 residues early in the read; its end comes from the germline J gene. This CDR3 has 15 residues. Germline CDR1 reads SGHRS; CDR2 reads YFSETQ. The ends lost 7 bases at V and 4 bases at J; junction bases unmatched: 10. Average input was approximately 1,200 ng genomic DNA for immunoSEQ TCR beta CDR3 amplification. Produced via immunoSEQ multiplex PCR; TCRdb's table is partial and in-frame only. Its table records under 45,000 clones. Material: blood buffy coat. The clonotype comes from a woman aged 18 to 75 with a cervical HPV16 infection that either progressed to CIN3+ or cleared (not recorded which). The V call is TRBV5-1, the J call TRBJ2-2; the match to TRBD1 covers 7 bases. The covered CDR3 bases are TGCGCCAGCTCCCGGACAGGCGGTGGCACCGGGGAG. It yields the protein CASSRTGGGTGE. The full CDR3 protein reads CASSRTGGGTGELFF.